One TCR beta chain is described in this entry. Trimming removed 4 bases from V and 8 bases from J, with 9 bases in between. The CDR3 extends over 11 amino acids. The V gene's germline CDR1 is SGHRS and CDR2 YFSETQ. Everyone who took part was about 18 to 90 years old, and they came from 24 US areas. The record originates from a study of blood T cell repertoires in COVID-19. Repertoires were generated with immunoSEQ multiplex PCR, while TCRdb's copy carries only in-frame clones and drops some. The data hold roughly 240,000 clones, with around 90% observed a single time. The chain joins TRBV5-1 to TRBJ1-1, with D possibly being TRBD1 (6 bases). The sequencing sample was made of PBMCs or T cells enriched from blood (not recorded which). This clonotype originated in a woman in her twenties or thirties with acute COVID-19. The CDR3: CASSADREAFF. The CDR3, as DNA: TGCGCCAGCAGCGCGGACAGAGAAGCTTTCTTT.